Listed below are T cell receptor beta chains from one sample, sequenced in a study of blood T cell repertoires in COVID-19. Sequenced by immunoSEQ multiplex PCR; TCRdb stores in-frame clones only, minus some. This table has about 190,000 clones, around four fifths appearing once. The sequencing sample was made of peripheral blood. The receptors were gathered from a woman of 80 years or more with active or convalescent COVID-19. Each CDR3 is given with its conserved first and last residue. D genes are given only for firm matches. Where a row states a size, it is once, few, many or the class of an expanded clone; other rows omit it.

CDR3 length | D gene | J gene | clone size | V gene | CDR3 protein | CDR3 DNA
18 | TRBD1 | TRBJ2-3 | . | TRBV4-3 | CASSQTTGGGLGGVTQYF | TGCGCCAGCAGCCAAACGACAGGGGGGGGCCTCGGCGGTGTGACGCAGTATTTT
16 | . | TRBJ1-1 | . | TRBV28 | CASSSPFNRGNTEAFF | TGTGCCAGCAGTTCCCCCTTCAATCGGGGGAACACTGAAGCTTTCTTT
13 | . | TRBJ1-2 | . | TRBV7-2 | CASSPNQGYGYTF | TGTGCCAGCAGCCCCAACCAGGGTTATGGCTACACCTTC
15 | . | TRBJ2-5 | once | TRBV2 | CASRENWTRQETQYF | TGTGCCAGCAGGGAGAATTGGACTCGTCAAGAGACCCAGTACTTC
16 | TRBD1 | TRBJ2-5 | . | TRBV24-1 | CATSDVGQGGAETQYF | TGTGCCACCAGTGATGTTGGACAGGGAGGAGCAGAGACCCAGTACTTC
19 | . | TRBJ2-3 | . | TRBV5-4 | CASSQKGSIWGGRTDTQYF | TGTGCCAGCAGCCAAAAGGGAAGCATTTGGGGGGGCCGCACAGATACGCAGTATTTT
16 | . | TRBJ2-6 | few | TRBV19 | CASSIFSYSGANVLTF | TGTGCCAGTAGTATCTTTTCCTACTCTGGGGCCAACGTCCTGACTTTC
14 | TRBD1 | TRBJ1-1 | few | TRBV6-5 | CASITTGGKAEAFF | TGTGCCAGCATTACTACAGGGGGCAAAGCTGAAGCTTTCTTT
14 | . | TRBJ2-2 | . | TRBV19 | CASSSQANTGELFF | TGTGCCAGTAGTTCGCAGGCGAACACCGGGGAGCTGTTTTTT
12 | . | TRBJ2-3 | . | TRBV28 | CASSPRPDTQYF | TGTGCCAGCAGTCCGCGCCCAGATACGCAGTATTTT
14 | . | TRBJ2-7 | once | TRBV7-2 | CASSLVAGRNEQYF | TGTGCCAGCAGCTTAGTGGCAGGGAGGAACGAGCAGTACTTC
14 | . | TRBJ2-5 | . | TRBV3-1/TRBV3-2 | CASSPGVGQETQYF | TGTGCCAGCAGCCCAGGGGTGGGGCAAGAGACCCAGTACTTC
15 | TRBD2 | TRBJ2-1 | . | TRBV3-1/TRBV3-2 | CASSQRGGGHNEQFF | TGTGCCAGCAGCCAACGCGGGGGGGGGCACAATGAGCAGTTCTTC
15 | TRBD2 | TRBJ2-7 | . | TRBV5-1 | CASSLGLAGVDEQYF | TGCGCCAGCAGCTTGGGACTAGCGGGGGTGGACGAGCAGTACTTC
19 | TRBD1 | TRBJ2-7 | . | TRBV7-6 | CASSSREARGTGGRREQYF | TGTGCCAGCAGCTCACGAGAAGCACGCGGGACAGGGGGCCGTCGCGAGCAGTACTTC
17 | TRBD1 | TRBJ2-2 | . | TRBV27 | CASGSRFGTGNTGELFF | TGTGCCAGCGGATCACGATTTGGGACAGGGAACACCGGGGAGCTGTTTTTT
11 | . | TRBJ2-7 | . | TRBV20-1 | CSATPSYEQYF | TGCAGTGCTACTCCTTCCTACGAGCAGTACTTC
15 | . | TRBJ1-1 | once | TRBV6-5 | CASSYSTRMNTEAFF | TGTGCCAGCAGTTACTCGACCAGGATGAACACTGAAGCTTTCTTT
15 | . | TRBJ1-2 | . | TRBV5-5 | CASSVTTGVLYGYTF | TGTGCCAGCAGCGTTACCACAGGCGTCCTATATGGCTACACCTTC
15 | . | TRBJ1-6 | . | TRBV5-1 | CASSTNRAKNSPLHF | TGCGCCAGCAGCACCAACAGGGCCAAAAATTCACCCCTCCACTTT
14 | . | TRBJ1-5 | . | TRBV6-5 | CASQRVGPFQPQHF | TGTGCCAGCCAGCGGGTAGGACCGTTTCAGCCCCAGCATTTT
13 | . | TRBJ2-7 | few | TRBV6-5 | CASSYQGTYEQYF | TGTGCCAGCAGTTACCAGGGGACCTACGAGCAGTACTTC
12 | . | TRBJ2-2 | . | TRBV10-1 | CASRENTGELFF | TGCGCCAGCCGGGAGAACACCGGGGAGCTGTTTTTT
13 | TRBD1 | TRBJ1-5 | . | TRBV12-3/TRBV12-4 | CASSGQGRQPQHF | TGTGCCAGCAGCGGACAGGGACGGCAGCCCCAGCATTTT
17 | TRBD2 | TRBJ2-5 | few | TRBV5-5 | CASRRGVLVRVGETQYF | TGTGCCAGCAGACGGGGGGTACTAGTGAGGGTCGGGGAGACCCAGTACTTC
15 | . | TRBJ2-7 | . | TRBV4-2 | CASSPRDGFFYEQYF | TGTGCCAGCAGCCCCCGGGATGGATTCTTCTACGAGCAGTACTTC
17 | TRBD2 | TRBJ2-7 | . | TRBV6-1 | CASSGRLAGVFTYEQYF | TGTGCCAGCAGTGGTCGGCTAGCGGGGGTCTTTACCTACGAGCAGTACTTC
18 | TRBD2 | TRBJ2-5 | . | TRBV5-6 | CASSSLAGGNTPQETQYF | TGTGCCAGCAGCTCTCTAGCGGGGGGAAATACCCCACAAGAGACCCAGTACTTC
13 | . | TRBJ2-3 | . | TRBV5-4 | CASSLDEVDTQYF | TGTGCCAGCAGCTTGGATGAGGTAGATACGCAGTATTTT
14 | . | TRBJ2-4 | . | TRBV21-1 | CASCEEEGRNIQYF | TGTGCCAGCTGTGAGGAGGAGGGAAGGAACATTCAGTACTTC
14 | . | TRBJ1-4 | . | TRBV2 | CASNRGATNEKLFF | TGTGCCAGCAACCGGGGGGCAACTAATGAAAAACTGTTTTTT
14 | TRBD1 | TRBJ2-3 | few | TRBV5-1 | CASSLEGQGDTQYF | TGCGCCAGCAGCTTGGAAGGACAGGGAGATACGCAGTATTTT
11 | . | TRBJ2-7 | . | TRBV20-1 | CSARGNREQYF | TGCAGTGCTAGAGGTAATCGCGAGCAGTACTTC
14 | . | TRBJ2-2 | . | TRBV29-1 | CSVGRQANTGELFF | TGCAGCGTGGGCCGACAGGCGAACACCGGGGAGCTGTTTTTT
15 | TRBD1 | TRBJ1-5 | . | TRBV15 | CATSSADRGRQPQHF | TGTGCCACCAGCAGCGCAGACAGGGGGCGTCAGCCCCAGCATTTT
13 | TRBD1 | TRBJ2-7 | . | TRBV2 | CASSGDRAYEQYF | TGTGCCAGCAGTGGAGACAGGGCCTACGAGCAGTACTTC
17 | . | TRBJ1-2 | . | TRBV27 | CASSPRITGVNAYGYTF | TGTGCCAGCAGTCCCCGGATAACGGGGGTGAATGCCTATGGCTACACCTTC
17 | . | TRBJ2-7 | . | TRBV14 | CASSQAQGRTYHYEQYF | TGTGCCAGCAGCCAAGCACAGGGCAGGACCTACCACTACGAGCAGTACTTC
13 | TRBD1 | TRBJ1-1 | few | TRBV7-9 | CASTLQGGTEAFF | TGTGCCAGCACCCTGCAGGGGGGCACTGAAGCTTTCTTT
15 | TRBD1 | TRBJ1-1 | . | TRBV7-9 | CASSRAGTAGTEAFF | TGTGCCAGCAGCCGAGCCGGGACAGCAGGCACTGAAGCTTTCTTT
15 | TRBD1 | TRBJ1-5 | few | TRBV7-2 | CASSAAGQGYQPQHF | TGTGCCAGCAGCGCCGCCGGACAGGGCTATCAGCCCCAGCATTTT
13 | . | TRBJ2-5 | few | TRBV18 | CASSPQAGETQYF | TGTGCCAGCTCACCACAAGCGGGAGAGACCCAGTACTTC
16 | TRBD2 | TRBJ2-3 | once | TRBV2 | CASIQFYSGIEDTQYF | TGTGCCAGCATCCAATTTTATAGCGGGATTGAGGATACGCAGTATTTT
14 | . | TRBJ2-3 | once | TRBV2 | CASRYGQITDTQYF | TGTGCCAGCAGGTACGGACAGATCACAGATACGCAGTATTTT
16 | . | TRBJ2-7 | . | TRBV4-3 | CASSQGTGTEFYEQYF | TGCGCCAGCAGCCAAGGAACCGGGACTGAGTTCTACGAGCAGTACTTC
15 | . | TRBJ2-4 | few | TRBV18 | CASQTTGTAKNIQYF | TGTGCCAGCCAGACCACAGGGACGGCCAAAAACATTCAGTACTTC
15 | . | TRBJ1-2 | . | TRBV6-6 | CASSTERRGSGGYTF | TGTGCCAGCAGTACCGAGCGGAGGGGTTCGGGTGGCTACACCTTC
15 | . | TRBJ2-2 | . | TRBV6-6 | CASSYSNRNTGELFF | TGTGCCAGCAGTTACTCGAATAGGAACACCGGGGAGCTGTTTTTT
14 | TRBD1 | TRBJ2-7 | . | TRBV6-5 | CASSYPGQGVEQYF | TGTGCCAGCAGTTACCCGGGACAGGGAGTCGAGCAGTACTTC
13 | TRBD1 | TRBJ1-1 | . | TRBV19 | CASRGQGYTEAFF | TGTGCCAGTAGAGGACAGGGTTACACTGAAGCTTTCTTT
13 | . | TRBJ1-5 | . | TRBV19 | CASSQGSIQPQHF | TGTGCCAGTTCGCAGGGTTCCATTCAGCCCCAGCATTTT
15 | . | TRBJ1-2 | . | TRBV6-5 | CASSYLAGRGYGYTF | TGTGCCAGCAGTTACCTGGCAGGGCGCGGCTATGGCTACACCTTC
14 | TRBD1 | TRBJ2-7 | . | TRBV6-2/TRBV6-3 | CASSRTGNPYEQYF | TGTGCCAGCAGTCGGACAGGGAACCCCTACGAGCAGTACTTC